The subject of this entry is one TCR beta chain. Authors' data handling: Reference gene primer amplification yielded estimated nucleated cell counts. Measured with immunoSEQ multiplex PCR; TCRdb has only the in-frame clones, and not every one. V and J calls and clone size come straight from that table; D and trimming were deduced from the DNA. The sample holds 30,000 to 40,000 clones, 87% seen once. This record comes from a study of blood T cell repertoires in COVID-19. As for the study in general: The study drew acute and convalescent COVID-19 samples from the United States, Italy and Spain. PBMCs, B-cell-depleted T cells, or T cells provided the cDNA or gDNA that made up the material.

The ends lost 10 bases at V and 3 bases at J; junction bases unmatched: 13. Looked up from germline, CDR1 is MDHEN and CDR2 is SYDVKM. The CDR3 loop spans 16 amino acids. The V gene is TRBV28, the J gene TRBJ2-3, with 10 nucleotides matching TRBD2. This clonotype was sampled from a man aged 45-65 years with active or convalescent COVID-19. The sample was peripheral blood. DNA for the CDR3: TGTGCCACCACTCCGGGGCGGACTAGCGGTACAGATACGCAGTATTTT. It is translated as CATTPGRTSGTDTQYF. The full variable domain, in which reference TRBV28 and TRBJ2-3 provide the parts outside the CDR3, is DVKVTQSSRYLVKRTGEKVFLECVQDMDHENMFWYRQDPGLGLRLIYFSYDVKMKEKGDIPEGYSVSREKKERFSLILESASTNQTSMYLCATTPGRTSGTDTQYFGPGTRLTVL.